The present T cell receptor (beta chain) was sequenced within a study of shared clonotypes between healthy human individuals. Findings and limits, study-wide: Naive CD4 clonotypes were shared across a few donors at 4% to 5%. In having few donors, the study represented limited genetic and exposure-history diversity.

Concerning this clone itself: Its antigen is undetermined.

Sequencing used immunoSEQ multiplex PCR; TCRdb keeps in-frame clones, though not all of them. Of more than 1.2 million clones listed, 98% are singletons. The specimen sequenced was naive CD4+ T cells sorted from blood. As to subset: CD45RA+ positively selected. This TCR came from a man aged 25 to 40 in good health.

Here the CDR3 reads CASRRTSGGNYEQYF. Here the CDR3 DNA reads TGCGCCAGCAGGAGAACTAGCGGGGGCAACTACGAGCAGTACTTC. V is TRBV5-1 and J is TRBJ2-7; 11 bases line up with TRBD2. Germline V gives CDR1 SGHRS, CDR2 YFSETQ. The CDR3 loop spans 15 amino acids. With V trimmed by 5 bases and J by 3 bases, 7 bases remained unmatched.